This entry is about one T cell receptor beta chain. Its antigen target is currently unknown. No much larger clonotype is one base removed from it; base qualities were not supplied. This entry belongs to a study of blood T cell repertoires in COVID-19 (TCRdb year 2020). Some background on the complete study: Collaborator samples came from the United States, Italy and Spain and covered acute and convalescent phases of COVID-19. The prospective study material was composed of cDNA or gDNA derived from T cells, B-cell-depleted T cells, or PBMCs. Deeply sampled blood TCRbeta repertoires from subjects exposed to, actively infected with, or recovered from COVID-19 were included in the dataset. The repertoires were released in a freely available public database intended as a resource for research on the immune response to SARS-CoV-2. The samples were drawn from two sources: the first 160 participants of the ongoing ImmuneRACE study, and 950 to 1,500 subjects contributed by 6 global collaborators. The sample metadata nearly always contained a de-identified subject ID, COVID-19 status, age in years and sex. Where HLA class I and class II types were available, the types were taken from metadata supplied by the sample provider, not from assay-based typing.

TCRbeta CDR3 regions were amplified from genomic DNA by means of the immunoSEQ Assay, a bias-controlled multiplex PCR. For the original study's pipeline: Nucleated cell counts per sample were estimated from amplification of reference gene primers within the assay. To quantify the absolute abundance of each unique TCRbeta CDR3 rearrangement, sequence reads were collapsed and filtered. For each sample, productive Simpson clonality was calculated as the square root of Simpson's diversity index across productive rearrangements. TCRdb carries this immuneACCESS record with in-frame sequences only. Its versions omit some clonotypes, under half of them owing to an unresolved V gene in the studies checked, with the rest unexplained. Clone size and V and J calls were adopted from that table, with D and trimming inferred from the DNA. For this sample the table gives 160,000 or so clones, of which about 90% were detected only once. The top ten clones comprise around 2.9% of the sample.

Collaborating institutions collected whole blood in K2EDTA tubes following their own protocols. Collaborator samples were shipped for TCRbeta analysis as frozen whole blood, isolated PBMCs, or DNA extracted from either sample type. General findings and caveats noted by the study authors: Clinical and demographic metadata were provided uncurated, with the amount varying by source and participant.

The CDR3 goes from the cysteine to the phenylalanine over 15 residues. The read is trimmed to its CDR3 DNA, 45 bases read in frame from base 1. V is clipped by 4 bases and J by 0 bases, and the sequence between their germline boundaries is 11 bases long. The germline V gene sets CDR1 to SGHDN and CDR2 to FVKESK. The sequence derives from a man aged 60-69 years with acute or convalescent COVID-19. Rearrangement joined TRBV14 to TRBJ2-3, with the D gene not confidently named. Material: peripheral blood. The DNA is as follows: TGTGCCAGCAGCCCCTTGGTTACTAGCACAGATACGCAGTATTTT. Its protein product is CASSPLVTSTDTQYF.